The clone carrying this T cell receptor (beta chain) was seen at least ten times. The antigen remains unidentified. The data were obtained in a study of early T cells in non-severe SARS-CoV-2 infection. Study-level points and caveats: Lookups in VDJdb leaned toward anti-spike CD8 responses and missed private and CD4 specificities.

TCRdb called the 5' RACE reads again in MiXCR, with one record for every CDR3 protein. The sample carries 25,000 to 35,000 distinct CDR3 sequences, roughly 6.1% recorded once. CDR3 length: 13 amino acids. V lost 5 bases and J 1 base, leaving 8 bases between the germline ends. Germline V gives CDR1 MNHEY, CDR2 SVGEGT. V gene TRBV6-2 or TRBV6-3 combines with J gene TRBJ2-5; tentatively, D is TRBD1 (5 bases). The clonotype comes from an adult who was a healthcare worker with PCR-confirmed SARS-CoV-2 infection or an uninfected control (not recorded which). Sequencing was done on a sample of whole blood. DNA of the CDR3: TGTGCCAGCAGTCGACAGTCCCAAGAGACCCAGTACTTC. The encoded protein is CASSRQSQETQYF.